What follows is one T cell receptor (beta chain) and its context. Its target is not known. cDNA synthesis used the whole RNA isolate, giving expressed TCRB sequences. Some clones are missing from TCRdb's copy, which holds only in-frame ones; the method was immunoSEQ multiplex PCR. The table shows hundreds of thousands of clones, with roughly an eighth occurring only once. The data were taken from a study of beta chain features in type 1 diabetes. Overall study context: All of the samples together had some 99 million sorted cells examined.

Sorted CD4+ subsets: naive, central memory, regulatory, stem cell-like memory (CD45RO/CCR7/CD25/CD127/CD95/CD27 panel). The V and J ends lost 7 bases and 3 bases, in that order; junction bases with no gene match: 7. The CDR3 runs to 13 residues. Germline V gene sequence: CDR1 GTSNPN, CDR2 SVGIG (reference sequence). Study results and caveats: For patients and controls alike, PCR might favor shorter templates to the same degree. Insertions were fewer and deletions more numerous at VDJ junctions in type 1 diabetes patients.

Material for sequencing was naive CD4+ T cells from blood. The chain links TRBV30 to TRBJ1-2; 8 bases are shared with TRBD1. The receptor was derived from a man between 18 and 29 years old in good health. Written as DNA, the CDR3 is TGTGCCTTTACCGGACAGGGACACTATGGCTACACCTTC. This codes for CAFTGQGHYGYTF. Using reference TRBV30 and TRBJ1-2 for the parts outside the CDR3, the full variable domain is SQTIHQWPATLVQPVGSPLSLECTVEGTSNPNLYWYRQAAGRGLQLLFYSVGIGQISSEVPQNLSASRPQDRQFILSSKKLLLSDSGFYLCAFTGQGHYGYTFGSGTRLTVV.